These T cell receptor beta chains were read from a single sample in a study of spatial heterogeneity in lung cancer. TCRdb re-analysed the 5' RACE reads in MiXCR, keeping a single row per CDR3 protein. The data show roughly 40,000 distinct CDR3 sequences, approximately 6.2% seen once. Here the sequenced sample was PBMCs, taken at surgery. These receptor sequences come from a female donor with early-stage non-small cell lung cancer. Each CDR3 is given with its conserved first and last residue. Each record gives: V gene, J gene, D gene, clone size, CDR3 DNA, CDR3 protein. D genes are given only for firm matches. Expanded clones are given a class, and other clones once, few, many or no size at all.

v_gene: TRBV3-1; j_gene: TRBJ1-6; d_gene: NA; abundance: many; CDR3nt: TGTGCCAGCAGCCACGTAGGCCCGAGCTCCTATAATTCACCCCTCCACTTT; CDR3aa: CASSHVGPSSYNSPLHF
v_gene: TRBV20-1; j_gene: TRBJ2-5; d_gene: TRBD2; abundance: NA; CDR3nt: TGCAGTGCGCTTCCCCCTCACCGGAGCGGGGGGCCTCAAGAGACCCAGTACTTC; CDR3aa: CSALPPHRSGGPQETQYF
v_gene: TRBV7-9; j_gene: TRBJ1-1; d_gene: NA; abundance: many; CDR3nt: TGTGCCAGCAGCTTCACAGGAAAAAACACTGAAGCTTTCTTT; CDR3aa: CASSFTGKNTEAFF
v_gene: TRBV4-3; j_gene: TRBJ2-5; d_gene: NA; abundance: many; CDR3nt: TGCGCCAGCAGCCAGGGTATCATGACGGGGGGCTGGGAGACCCAGTACTTC; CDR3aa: CASSQGIMTGGWETQYF
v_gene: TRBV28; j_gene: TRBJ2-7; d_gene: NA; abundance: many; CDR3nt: TGTGCCAGCAGTAACCTAGGGTTCGAGCAGTACTTC; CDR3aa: CASSNLGFEQYF
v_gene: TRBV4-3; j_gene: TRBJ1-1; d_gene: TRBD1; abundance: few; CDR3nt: TGCGCCAGCAGCCAGGGAGACAGGGGTCGGGCGAACACTGAAGCTTTCTTT; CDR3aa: CASSQGDRGRANTEAFF
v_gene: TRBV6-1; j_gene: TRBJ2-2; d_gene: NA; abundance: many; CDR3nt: TGTGCCAGCAGTCTGAAGGGCGCGAACACCGGGGAGCTGTTTTTT; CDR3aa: CASSLKGANTGELFF
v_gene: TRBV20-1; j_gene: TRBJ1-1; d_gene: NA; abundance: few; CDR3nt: TGCAGTGCTAGAGTATCCGGGCCCCTGAACACTGAAGCTTTCTTT; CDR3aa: CSARVSGPLNTEAFF
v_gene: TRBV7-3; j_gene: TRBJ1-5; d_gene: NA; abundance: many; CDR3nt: TGTGCCAGCAGCTTAAGTAGCAGTCAGCCCCAGCATTTT; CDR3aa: CASSLSSSQPQHF
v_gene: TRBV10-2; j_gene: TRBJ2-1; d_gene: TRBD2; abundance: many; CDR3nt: TGCGCCAGCAGTGATCGTCTAGCGGATGTCAATGAGCAGTTCTTC; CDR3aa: CASSDRLADVNEQFF
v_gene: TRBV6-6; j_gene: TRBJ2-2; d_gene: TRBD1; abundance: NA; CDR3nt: TGTGCCAGCAGACAACAGGGGTTCGGCGGGGAGCTGTTTTTT; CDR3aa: CASRQQGFGGELFF
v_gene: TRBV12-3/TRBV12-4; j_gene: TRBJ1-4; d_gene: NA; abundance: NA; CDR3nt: TGTGCCAGCAGCTTACAGTATAATGAAAAACTGTTTTTT; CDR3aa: CASSLQYNEKLFF
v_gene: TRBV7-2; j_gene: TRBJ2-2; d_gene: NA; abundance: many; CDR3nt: TGTGCCAGCAGCTTATTCGCTGGGGAGCTGTTTTTT; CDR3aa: CASSLFAGELFF
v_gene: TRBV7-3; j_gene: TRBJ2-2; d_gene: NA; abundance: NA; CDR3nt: TGTGCCAGCAGCCCCCCCGCCGGGGAGCTGTTTTTT; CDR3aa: CASSPPAGELFF